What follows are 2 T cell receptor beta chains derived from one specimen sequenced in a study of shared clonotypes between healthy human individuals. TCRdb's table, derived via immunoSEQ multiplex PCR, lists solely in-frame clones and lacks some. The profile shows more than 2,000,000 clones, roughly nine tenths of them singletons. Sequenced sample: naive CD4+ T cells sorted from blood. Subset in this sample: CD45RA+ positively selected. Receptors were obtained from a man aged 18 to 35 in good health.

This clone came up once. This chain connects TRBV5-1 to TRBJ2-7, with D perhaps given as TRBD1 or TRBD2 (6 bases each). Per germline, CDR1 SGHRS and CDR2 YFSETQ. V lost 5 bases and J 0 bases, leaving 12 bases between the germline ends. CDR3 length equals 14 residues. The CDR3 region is CASRFEGGSYEQYF. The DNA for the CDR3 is TGCGCCAGCAGATTCGAGGGGGGCTCCTACGAGCAGTACTTC.

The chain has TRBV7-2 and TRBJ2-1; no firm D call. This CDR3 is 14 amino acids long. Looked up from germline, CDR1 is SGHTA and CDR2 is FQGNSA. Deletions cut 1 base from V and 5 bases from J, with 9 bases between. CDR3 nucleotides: TGTGCCAGCAGCTTAGGGCTAGGAGACAATGAGCAGTTCTTC. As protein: CASSLGLGDNEQFF.